Following are 17 T cell receptor beta chains from one sample sequenced in a study of regulatory T cells in long-lasting Graves disease. Libraries of TCR beta came from iRepertoire HTBI primers plus Arm-PCR of CDR3 regions. Each CDR3 protein gets one entry after TCRdb re-called the multiplex PCR reads with MiXCR. Of hundreds of thousands of distinct CDR3 sequences listed, about 15% are singletons. Time point here: newly diagnosed GD, antithyroid drugs for less than 3 months. PBMC-extracted RNA yielded the TCR library. These records were also assigned to another study, of T cells in Graves' hyperthyroidism and ophthalmopathy.

The input for sequencing was peripheral blood mononuclear cells (PBMCs), taken at new diagnosis, from a patient treated with antithyroid drugs. The source is a woman aged 25 to 39 with Graves disease.

This clonotype was seen a handful of times. One end of the junction varies from germline; a read error may be responsible. V and J are TRBV27 and TRBJ1-2; possibly TRBD1 for D (5 bases). There are 13 residues in the CDR3. Germline loops: CDR1 MNHEY, CDR2 SMNVEV (reference sequence). CDR3: CASGLQGVGGYTF. The CDR3 DNA reads as TGTGCCAGCGGTTTACAAGGGGTTGGCGGCTACACCTTC.

The rearrangement uses TRBV30 and TRBJ2-1; tentatively, D is TRBD2 (6 bases). Germline CDR1 GTSNPN, CDR2 SVGIG (reference sequence). V was pared by 2 bases and J by 1 base, with 27 bases between. The CDR3 is made up of 20 amino acids. The DNA for the CDR3 is TGTGCCTGGAGTAAGATTTCCGGGACTTCCCTACTTTCTTCCTACAATGAGCAGTTCTTC. Its translation is CAWSKISGTSLLSSYNEQFF.

This clonotype was found once. The rearrangement links TRBV28 to TRBJ1-1; possible D gene TRBD1, 6 bases. The germline CDR1 and CDR2 sequences are MDHEN and SYDVKM. The CDR3 spans 18 residues. V lost 2 bases, J lost 0 bases, and 19 bases lay in between. CDR3 residues: CASSLAGGLTTMNTEAFF. The CDR3, as DNA: TGTGCCAGCAGTTTAGCGGGGGGCCTAACTACAATGAACACTGAAGCTTTCTTT.

This clonotype occurred many times. The chain uses TRBV6-5 and TRBJ1-5; D remains ambiguous. CDR1 MNHEY and CDR2 SVGAGI come from the germline V gene. CDR3 size: 13 residues. V gave up 2 bases and J gave up 7 bases, with 9 bases separating them. The CDR3 spells CASSYGSTQPQHF. CDR3 sequence (DNA): TGTGCCAGCAGTTACGGCAGTACCCAGCCCCAGCATTTT.

This clonotype has only a few counts. An end of the junction does not agree with germline; a read error may underlie this. The genes are TRBV7-2 and TRBJ1-2, with D perhaps matching TRBD1 (6 bases). In germline, CDR1 is SGHTA, CDR2 FQGNSA. CDR3 length: 14 amino acids. Here the CDR3 reads CASSALTGATVFFF. In nucleotides, the CDR3 is TGTGCCAGCAGCGCACTGACAGGAGCTACGGTCTTTTTCTTC.

This clonotype was found once. The chain links TRBV7-8 to TRBJ2-1; TRBD1 matches at 11 bases. CDR1 is SGHVS, CDR2 FQNEAQ, per germline. Trimming removed 5 bases from V and 8 bases from J; junction bases left unmatched: 5. The CDR3 sequence is 14 residues long. CDR3 protein: CASSPDRGPYEQFF. The CDR3 DNA follows: TGTGCCAGCAGCCCGGACAGGGGGCCCTATGAGCAGTTCTTC.

The chain carries TRBV3-1 and TRBJ2-2; 9 nucleotides align to TRBD1. The CDR3 is made up of 16 amino acids. Looked up from germline, CDR1 is LGHDT and CDR2 is YNNKEL (reference sequence). Germline trimming cut 2 bases from V and 6 bases from J; bases unmatched to any gene: 7. The CDR3 DNA follows: TGTGCCAGCAGCCAATTGGGACAGGGATTTTCCGGGGAGCTGTTTTTT. Encoded protein: CASSQLGQGFSGELFF.

The chain couples TRBV9 to TRBJ2-3, with D unclear. The CDR3 has 15 amino acids. Germline CDR1 is SGDLS and CDR2 is YYNGEE. V lost 0 bases and J 4 bases, leaving 12 bases between the germline ends. The CDR3 protein is CASSVVGAWADTQYF. The CDR3 DNA follows: TGTGCCAGCAGCGTAGTTGGAGCCTGGGCAGATACGCAGTATTTT.

On this clonotype: The junction does not match germline at one end; this may be a read error. The CDR3 protein is CAGSLTGGSNTEAFF. CDR3 nucleotides: TGTGCCGGCAGCCTAACTGGAGGGAGTAACACTGAAGCTTTCTTT. This chain connects TRBV9 to TRBJ1-1; D uncertain. Germline V gene data show CDR1 as SGDLS and CDR2 as YYNGEE. The CDR3 contains 15 residues.

This clonotype occurred a few times. The chain links TRBV5-1 to TRBJ2-7, with TRBD1 matching 10 bases. The germline gives CDR1 SGHRS, CDR2 YFSETQ. V trimming: 5 bases; J trimming: 2 bases; junction bases outside the gene matches: 7. This CDR3 has 15 residues. The CDR3 coding sequence is TGCGCCAGCAGGTCGAGGGACAGGGGAACCTACGAGCAGTACTTC. It specifies CASRSRDRGTYEQYF.

The CDR3 sequence is CSASGGQRLSWTQYF. The CDR3 region has the DNA TGCAGCGCCTCAGGGGGACAGAGGCTCTCGTGGACCCAGTACTTC. The chain recombines TRBV29-1 with TRBJ2-3; TRBD1 aligns across 7 bases. TRBJ2-5 matches the DNA end more closely, so the J call is doubtful. The CDR3 sequence is 15 residues long. Looked up from germline, CDR1 is SQVTM and CDR2 is ANQGSEA.

This CDR3 reads CASSLRDGFYGYTF. CDR3 bases: TGTGCCAGCAGCTTGCGGGACGGATTCTATGGCTACACCTTC. The chain recombines TRBV5-6 with TRBJ1-2, with TRBD1 as a possible D gene (5 bases). V was trimmed by 1 base and J by 4 bases, leaving 11 bases between them. The length of the CDR3 is 14 residues. CDR1 and CDR2 from the germline V gene are SGHDT and YYEEEE.

The chain couples TRBV11-1 to TRBJ2-4; 12 nucleotides match TRBD1. This CDR3 is built from 15 residues. The V gene end was trimmed by 0 bases and the J gene end by 9 bases; junction bases not matched to a gene: 3. The germline CDR1 and CDR2 sequences are SGHAT and FQDESV (reference sequence). CDR3 nucleotide sequence: TGTGCCAGCAGCTTAGCGGGACAGGGGGCAGGCATTCAGTACTTC. Protein sequence: CASSLAGQGAGIQYF. Combining the CDR3 with reference TRBV11-1 and TRBJ2-4 gives the whole variable domain EAEVAQSPRYKITEKSQAVAFWCDPISGHATLYWYRQILGQGPELLVQFQDESVVDDSQLPKDRFSAERLKGVDSTLKIQPAELGDSAMYLCASSLAGQGAGIQYFGAGTRLSVL.

The chain joins TRBV20-1 to TRBJ2-7; 13 nucleotides align to TRBD2. The CDR3 contains 16 residues. Germline-derived CDR1 and CDR2 are DFQATT and SNEGSKA (reference sequence). Unmatched junction bases numbered 8, after V lost 0 bases and J lost 6 bases. The CDR3 protein is CSAREGLAGAKGEQYF. The CDR3, as DNA: TGCAGTGCTAGAGAAGGACTAGCGGGAGCCAAAGGCGAGCAGTACTTC.

In this sample, this clonotype turned up a few times. This chain links TRBV5-1 with TRBJ2-7, with TRBD2 matching 11 bases. CDR1 is SGHRS and CDR2 is YFSETQ in the germline V gene. The trim removed 1 base at V and 2 bases at J, leaving 2 bases unmatched. CDR3 length: 15 amino acids. CDR3 protein: CASSLKLAGAYEQYF. CDR3 nucleotide sequence: TGCGCCAGCAGCTTGAAACTAGCGGGAGCCTACGAGCAGTACTTC.

This clonotype has just a few counts. The chain couples TRBV7-8 to TRBJ2-7; D could derive from TRBD1 or TRBD2 (5 bases each). The germline V and J ends were trimmed by 4 bases and 2 bases, with 18 bases remaining between them. Germline CDR1 reads SGHVS; CDR2 reads FQNEAQ. The CDR3 is 16 amino acids. CDR3 loop: CASSSSSGTPTYEQYF. CDR3 nucleotides: TGTGCCAGCAGCTCTTCATCCGGGACCCCAACCTACGAGCAGTACTTC.

Many counts were recorded for this clonotype. The rearrangement links TRBV28 to TRBJ2-1; D is perhaps TRBD1 (6 bases). The V gene's germline CDR1 is MDHEN and CDR2 SYDVKM. The CDR3 sequence is 13 residues long. With 6 bases removed from V and 8 bases from J, the gap between germline ends came to 14 bases. CDR3 amino acids: CASSLGGGDEQFF. CDR3 in DNA: TGTGCCAGCAGCTTAGGGGGTGGGGATGAGCAGTTCTTC.